This TCR beta chain emerged from a study of OX40 agonist ivuxolimab in advanced cancers. As for the study in general: Patients enrolled in dose escalation were diagnosed with hepatocellular carcinoma, melanoma, renal cell or head and neck cancer. The study, taken as a whole, reports: Relative to CD4+ cells, CD8+ T cells on average had more expanded clones.

Patients were ruled out by autoimmune disease history or systemic immunosuppression. V was clipped by 1 base and J by 6 bases, with 9 bases between them. Germline CDR1 reads ENHRY; CDR2 reads SYGVKD. The CDR3 runs 14 residues. Method: immunoSEQ multiplex PCR; TCRdb's copy keeps in-frame clones and lacks some. This sample yields tens of thousands of clones, of which around 87% are seen a single time; around 9.9% belongs to the top ten. Concerning this clone: The target antigen is unknown.

The receptor's source is an adult with an advanced solid tumor such as melanoma, head and neck, liver or kidney cancer. The sequenced sample was CD4+ or CD8+ T cells sorted from blood, obtained in a trial of the OX40 agonist ivuxolimab. The chain joins TRBV10-3 to TRBJ2-2, with D tentatively TRBD2 (5 bases). The CDR3 bases are TGTGCCATCAGTGAGTTCGGGGTATCCGGGGAGCTGTTTTTT. Translating gives CAISEFGVSGELFF.